This TCR beta chain is drawn from a study of human T cells and chemical hapten exposure. Across the study: TCR yields per sample varied, mainly owing to small pooled library volume differences.

Germline V gene lookup returns CDR1 MNHEY and CDR2 SVGEGT. The CDR3 contains 14 residues. Trimming cost V 0 bases and J 3 bases, with 9 bases left between them. Separate cDNA molecules received unique molecular identifiers, which the library attached to them. In the original workflow: A per-sample median of roughly 96,000 TCRs was observed, with a range of about 20,000 to 700,000. TCRdb recomputed calls from the reads with MiXCR, one row per CDR3 protein. TCRdb, not the authors, supplied the V and J calls. The table has around 120,000 distinct CDR3 sequences, 6.5% to 10% seen once. Sequencing started from total RNA isolated from unfractionated whole blood. Study outcomes and limitations: With regard to DPC sensitization, TCRs above 1 in 1000 frequency did not change.

This clonotype turned up a few times. Its specificity is not known. The clonotype originates from a human donor in good health. Some clones in this sample may be carry-over from other donors' samples. The rearrangement uses TRBV6-2 or TRBV6-3 and TRBJ2-7, with D perhaps matching TRBD1 or TRBD2 (5 bases each). The sample comprised whole blood. Written as DNA, the CDR3 is TGTGCCAGCAGTTACTCGGGGGTACGCTACGAGCAGTACTTC. Translating it yields CASSYSGVRYEQYF.